A single sample is the source of the 25 T cell receptor beta chains below, sequenced in a study of T cell responses to AZD1222 COVID-19 vaccine. The table came from immunoSEQ multiplex PCR; TCRdb's copy has only in-frame clones and leaves some out. The sample has about 120,000 clones, roughly 90% seen once; the top ten hold approximately 3.5%. Sequences were derived from peripheral blood, sampled on day 0 of AZD1222 vaccination. All receptors come from an adult in good health.

The genes are TRBV7-3 and TRBJ1-1; 8 bases are shared with TRBD1. V lost 6 bases, J lost 1 base, and 4 bases stayed unmatched. Germline CDR1 reads SGHTA; CDR2 reads FQGTGA. This CDR3 has 14 amino acids. DNA of the CDR3: TGTGCCAGCAGTACGGACAGGGAGAACACTGAAGCTTTCTTT. Translating gives CASSTDRENTEAFF.

The V call is TRBV11-3, the J call TRBJ2-1; 13 nucleotides match TRBD2. The V and J ends lost 3 bases and 4 bases, in that order; junction bases with no gene match: 0. The CDR3 sequence is 15 residues long. CDR1 and CDR2 from the germline V gene are SGHNT and YENEEA. The CDR3 loop reads CASSLGLAGYNEQFF. For the CDR3, the DNA is TGTGCCAGCAGCTTGGGACTAGCGGGGTACAATGAGCAGTTCTTC.

The chain joins TRBV9 to TRBJ2-1, with 16 bases identical to TRBD2. Germline V gene data show CDR1 as SGDLS and CDR2 as YYNGEE. This CDR3 is 20 amino acids long. V lost 4 bases to trimming and J lost 1 base; unmatched junction nucleotides: 11. The CDR3 loop reads CASSLGTSGGVITSYNEQFF. The CDR3 coding sequence is TGTGCCAGCAGCCTCGGGACTAGCGGGGGGGTAATAACGTCCTACAATGAGCAGTTCTTC.

The chain joins TRBV9 to TRBJ2-7; 14 bases are shared with TRBD2. The V and J ends lost 4 bases and 3 bases, in that order; junction bases with no gene match: 18. CDR1 is SGDLS and CDR2 is YYNGEE in the germline V gene. This CDR3 contains 20 residues. The CDR3 nucleotides are TGTGCCAGCAGCCTTTCCCCCGGGACTAGCGGGGGCCTATGTAACTACGAGCAGTACTTC. Protein sequence: CASSLSPGTSGGLCNYEQYF.

The chain uses TRBV10-2 and TRBJ1-4; D gene ambiguous. From germline, CDR1 is WSHSY and CDR2 SAAADI. Trimming removed 6 bases from V and 4 bases from J, with 3 bases in between. This CDR3 is built from 11 residues. Written as DNA, the CDR3 is TGCGCCAGCAGCCGTAATGAAAAACTGTTTTTT. This encodes CASSRNEKLFF.

This chain joins TRBV6-4 and TRBJ2-2; 9 nucleotides match TRBD1. Germline V gene sequence: CDR1 MRHNA, CDR2 SNTAGT. The CDR3 totals 16 residues. V shed 7 bases and J 3 bases; nucleotides not matched to a gene: 9. CDR3 sequence (DNA): TGTGCCAGCACCCCCACAGGGGGCGCGGACACCGGGGAGCTGTTTTTT. Encoded protein: CASTPTGGADTGELFF.

The genes are TRBV12-3 or TRBV12-4 and TRBJ1-2; a possible D gene is TRBD1 (5 bases). The CDR3 is made up of 13 amino acids. The germline V and J ends were trimmed by 2 bases and 4 bases, with 8 bases remaining between them. CDR3 residues: CASSLRGVYGYTF. The CDR3, as DNA: TGTGCCAGCAGTTTACGGGGGGTCTATGGCTACACCTTC.

The gene calls are TRBV9 and TRBJ1-2; a weak D match, TRBD1 (6 bases). In germline, CDR1 is SGDLS, CDR2 YYNGEE. The CDR3 sequence is 13 residues long. V was cut by 1 base and J by 7 bases, with 11 bases left in between. Here the CDR3 reads CASSVPGAGGYTF. CDR3 DNA sequence: TGTGCCAGCAGCGTACCAGGGGCGGGTGGCTACACCTTC.

The CDR3 DNA is TGTGCCAGCAGCCCCCCCTCGACTAGCGGGGGGAACGAGCAGTACTTC. This sequence encodes CASSPPSTSGGNEQYF. The rearrangement links TRBV3-1 (or the pseudogene TRBV3-2) to TRBJ2-7; 13 bases agree with TRBD2. CDR3 size: 16 residues. CDR1 is LGHDT and CDR2 is YNNKEL in the germline V gene (reference sequence). The trim removed 4 bases at V and 5 bases at J, leaving 8 bases unmatched.

The chain has TRBV25-1 and TRBJ1-1; D not certain. V was trimmed by 3 bases and J by 3 bases, leaving 11 bases between them. The germline CDR1 and CDR2 sequences are MGHDK and SYGVNS. The CDR3 contains 14 residues. For the CDR3, the DNA is TGTGCCAGCAGTGAGCTGGGTGGTGACACTGAAGCTTTCTTT. Its protein is CASSELGGDTEAFF.

The rearrangement uses TRBV27 and TRBJ1-5; a weak D match, TRBD1 (6 bases). The CDR3 spans 16 residues. The germline V and J ends were trimmed by 4 bases and 0 bases, with 13 bases remaining between them. The germline gives CDR1 MNHEY, CDR2 SMNVEV (reference sequence). The CDR3, as DNA: TGTGCCAGCAGTTGGTCGGCGGGGGCTAGCAATCAGCCCCAGCATTTT. Residues: CASSWSAGASNQPQHF.

CDR3 sequence (DNA): TGTGCCAGCAGCTTAATGGGGCTAGCGGGGGCCCATGAGCAGTTCTTC. It yields the protein CASSLMGLAGAHEQFF. The V and J genes are TRBV7-3 and TRBJ2-1; 10 nucleotides match TRBD2. Germline values: CDR1 SGHTA, CDR2 FQGTGA. This CDR3 is 16 amino acids long. The V segment lost 1 base and the J segment 8 bases; nucleotides outside the gene matches: 8.

The chain couples TRBV19 to TRBJ1-2; D perhaps matches TRBD1 (6 bases). CDR1 LNHDA and CDR2 SQIVND come from the germline V gene (reference sequence). With 4 bases removed from V and 5 bases from J, the gap between germline ends came to 11 bases. CDR3 length equals 13 residues. Here the CDR3 reads CASSSARGYGYTF. CDR3 coding DNA: TGTGCCAGTAGTAGCGCCAGGGGTTATGGCTACACCTTC.

This rearrangement joins TRBV5-6 to TRBJ2-1; 8 bases match TRBD1. CDR3 size: 14 residues. Germline CDR1 and CDR2: SGHDT and YYEEEE. The J segment lost 9 bases and the V segment lost 2 bases, leaving 7 bases of the junction unmatched. CDR3 residues: CASSLTQGAPEQFF. The CDR3 DNA reads TGTGCCAGCAGCTTAACCCAGGGGGCCCCTGAGCAGTTCTTC.

J is TRBJ1-2 and V is TRBV7-8; unclear D gene. Germline CDR1 reads SGHVS; CDR2 reads FQNEAQ. V dropped 2 bases and J dropped 8 bases, with 9 bases sitting between them. This CDR3 comprises 12 residues. DNA of the CDR3: TGTGCCAGCAGCTTAAGTACCGGAGGCTACACCTTC. Amino acids: CASSLSTGGYTF.

The chain is built from TRBV29-1 and TRBJ1-2; tentative D call: TRBD1 (6 bases). V shed 7 bases and J shed 8 bases, with 14 bases lying between them. The CDR3 extends over 11 amino acids. Looked up from germline, CDR1 is SQVTM and CDR2 is ANQGSEA. The CDR3: CSATGPQGYTF. CDR3 in DNA: TGCAGCGCCACAGGGCCCCAGGGCTACACCTTC.

The V call is TRBV6-2 or TRBV6-3, the J call TRBJ1-4; D remains ambiguous. The CDR3 sequence is 13 residues long. CDR1 and CDR2 (germline): MNHEY, SVGEGT. The V and J ends lost 4 bases and 5 bases respectively, with 8 bases between them. The CDR3 DNA sequence: TGTGCCAGCAGTTGGGTAGCGAATGAAAAACTGTTTTTT. Amino acids: CASSWVANEKLFF.

The chain carries TRBV4-1 and TRBJ1-1, with D tentatively TRBD1 (6 bases). Germline CDR1 is MGHRA and CDR2 is YSYEKL. This CDR3 is 15 amino acids long. Trimming stripped 5 bases from V and 0 bases from J, with 13 bases between. CDR3 sequence reads: CASSASGGLNTEAFF. The CDR3 DNA follows: TGCGCCAGCAGCGCAAGCGGGGGCCTGAACACTGAAGCTTTCTTT.

The chain joins TRBV5-6 to TRBJ1-1; D call uncertain. Germline V lookup: CDR1 SGHDT, CDR2 YYEEEE. The CDR3 is made up of 14 amino acids. Trimming took 0 bases from V and 0 from J, leaving 6 bases between them. The CDR3 DNA reads as TGTGCCAGCAGCTTGGGACGGGTGAACACTGAAGCTTTCTTT. The encoded protein is CASSLGRVNTEAFF. Based on the CDR3 plus reference TRBV5-6 and TRBJ1-1, the full variable domain is DAGVTQSPTHLIKTRGQQVTLRCSPKSGHDTVSWYQQALGQGPQFIFQYYEEEERQRGNFPDRFSGHQFPNYSSELNVNALLLGDSALYLCASSLGRVNTEAFFGQGTRLTVV.

This rearrangement joins TRBV12-3 or TRBV12-4 to TRBJ1-2; 7 bases line up with TRBD1. The CDR3 consists of 13 residues. V trimming: 1 base; J trimming: 5 bases; junction bases outside the gene matches: 1. The CDR3 region has the DNA TGTGCCAGCAGTTTAGGGGGACAGTATGGCTACACCTTC. This encodes CASSLGGQYGYTF.

The chain recombines TRBV6-6 with TRBJ1-2; D perhaps matches TRBD1 (6 bases). CDR1 and CDR2 (germline): MNHNY, SVGAGI (reference sequence). The CDR3 contains 14 residues. The V and J ends lost 6 bases and 2 bases respectively, with 13 bases between them. In DNA form, the CDR3 reads TGTGCCAGCAGCCACAGGGTCGGGAACTATGGCTACACCTTC. Translating it yields CASSHRVGNYGYTF.

The chain has TRBV12-3 or TRBV12-4 and TRBJ2-1, with TRBD2 as a possible D gene (5 bases). The CDR3 is made up of 11 amino acids. The V end lost 5 bases, the J end lost 9 bases, and 8 bases lay between the germline ends. The CDR3 sequence: CASSPLAEQFF. The CDR3 bases are TGTGCCAGCAGTCCGCTAGCTGAGCAGTTCTTC.

The J gene is TRBJ2-1, the V gene TRBV6-6, with 10 nucleotides matching TRBD2. Germline loops: CDR1 MNHNY, CDR2 SVGAGI (reference sequence). This CDR3 region has 17 residues. Trimming removed 5 bases from V and 0 bases from J; junction bases left unmatched: 7. The CDR3 region is CASSRTSGHSSYNEQFF. CDR3 sequence (DNA): TGTGCCAGCAGTCGGACTAGCGGCCATAGCTCCTACAATGAGCAGTTCTTC.

The V and J genes are TRBV5-8 and TRBJ1-1; D call uncertain. CDR3 length: 16 residues. V dropped 0 bases and J dropped 1 base, with 13 bases sitting between them. Germline lookup yields CDR1 SGHTS and CDR2 YDEGEE. This CDR3 reads CASSLVRAWENTEAFF. As DNA, the CDR3 is TGTGCCAGCAGCTTGGTACGGGCTTGGGAGAACACTGAAGCTTTCTTT.

The chain has TRBV24-1 and TRBJ2-5; weak D call: TRBD2 (7 bases). From germline, CDR1 is KGHDR and CDR2 SFDVKD. This CDR3 is 15 amino acids long. Trimming stripped 3 bases from V and 5 bases from J, with 15 bases between. CDR3 in DNA: TGTGCCACCAGTGATCCCCTAGGGGGAGGGGAGACCCAGTACTTC. Protein sequence: CATSDPLGGGETQYF.